A selection of T cell receptor beta chains follows, all from one sample in a study of cytomegalovirus exposure and HLA in healthy donors. Clones were read by immunoSEQ multiplex PCR, and TCRdb kept only the in-frame ones, dropping some. Its table records approximately 92,000 clones. Sequencing was performed on PBMCs. All receptors come from a woman aged 25 to 39 in good health and CMV-seronegative. The CDR3 runs from the conserved cysteine through the conserved F or W. A D gene is named only where the DNA matches it firmly.

CDR3: CASSIDLSGTAYGYTF
J: TRBJ1-2
V: TRBV19
D: TRBD1

CDR3: CATSRDQAGGREQYF
J: TRBJ2-7
V: TRBV15
D: TRBD2

CDR3: CASSVADGADTQYF
J: TRBJ2-3
V: TRBV9
D: .

CDR3: CASSDSNRTNTGELFF
J: TRBJ2-2
V: TRBV6-4
D: .

CDR3: CASSSTGSRIQYF
J: TRBJ2-4
V: TRBV28
D: .

CDR3: CASSLTPGTSYSEQFF
J: TRBJ2-1
V: TRBV7-3
D: TRBD2

CDR3: CASSASYGTGGDEAGNTIYF
J: TRBJ1-3
V: TRBV9
D: TRBD1

CDR3: CARDPRGAPGNTIYF
J: TRBJ1-3
V: TRBV21-1
D: .

CDR3: CASSYSDRHYGYTF
J: TRBJ1-2
V: TRBV6-5
D: .

CDR3: CASSDFRPTGDNEKLFF
J: TRBJ1-4
V: TRBV6-4
D: TRBD1